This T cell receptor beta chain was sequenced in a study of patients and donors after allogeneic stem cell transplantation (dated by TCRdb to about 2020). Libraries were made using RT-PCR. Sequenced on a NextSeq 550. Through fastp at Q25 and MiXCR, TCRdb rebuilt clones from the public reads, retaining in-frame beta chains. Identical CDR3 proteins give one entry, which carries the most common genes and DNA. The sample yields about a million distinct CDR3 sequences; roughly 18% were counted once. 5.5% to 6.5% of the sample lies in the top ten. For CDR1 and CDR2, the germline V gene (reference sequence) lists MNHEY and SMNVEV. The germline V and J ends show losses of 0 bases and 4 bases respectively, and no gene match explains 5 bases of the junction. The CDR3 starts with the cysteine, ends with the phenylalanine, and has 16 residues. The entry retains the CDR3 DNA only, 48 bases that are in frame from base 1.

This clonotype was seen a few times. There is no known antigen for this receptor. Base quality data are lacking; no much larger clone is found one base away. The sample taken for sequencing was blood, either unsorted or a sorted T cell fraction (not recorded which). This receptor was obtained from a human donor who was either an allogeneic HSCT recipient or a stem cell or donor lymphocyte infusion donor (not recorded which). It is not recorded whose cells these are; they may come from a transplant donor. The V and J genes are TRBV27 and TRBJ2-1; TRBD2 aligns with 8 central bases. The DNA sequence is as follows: TGTGCCAGCAGTTTATCGCCGGGAGGGACTTACAATGAGCAGTTCTTC. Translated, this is CASSLSPGGTYNEQFF.